Reported below is one T cell receptor beta chain. Germline loops: CDR1 GTSNPN, CDR2 SVGIG (reference sequence). This CDR3 is 13 amino acids long. The V end lost 5 bases, the J end lost 4 bases, and 14 bases lay between the germline ends. The data derive from a study of technical replicates of blood from a few donors. Sequenced by immunoSEQ multiplex PCR; TCRdb stores in-frame clones only, minus some. The sample yields about 85,000 clones, around 94% seen once. This TCR came from a human donor in good health. This chain uses TRBV30 with TRBJ1-2; tentatively, D is TRBD1 (5 bases). The sequenced material came from T cells isolated from PBMCs. CDR3 sequence (DNA): TGTGCCTGGTCTCCAGGGCACGGCTATGGCTACACCTTC. Translated: CAWSPGHGYGYTF.